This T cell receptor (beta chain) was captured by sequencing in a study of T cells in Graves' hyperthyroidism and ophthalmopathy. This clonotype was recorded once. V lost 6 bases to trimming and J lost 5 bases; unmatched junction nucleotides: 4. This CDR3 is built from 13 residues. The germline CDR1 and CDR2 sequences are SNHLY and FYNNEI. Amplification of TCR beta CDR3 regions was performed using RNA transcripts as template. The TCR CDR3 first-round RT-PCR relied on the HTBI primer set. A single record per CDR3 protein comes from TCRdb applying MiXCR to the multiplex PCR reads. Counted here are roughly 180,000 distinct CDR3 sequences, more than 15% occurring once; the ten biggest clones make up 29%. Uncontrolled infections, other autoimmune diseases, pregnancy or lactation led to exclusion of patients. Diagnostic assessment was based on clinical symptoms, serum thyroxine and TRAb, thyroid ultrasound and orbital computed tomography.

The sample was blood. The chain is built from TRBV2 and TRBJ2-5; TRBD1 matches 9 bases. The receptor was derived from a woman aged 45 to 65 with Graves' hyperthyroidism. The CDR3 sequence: CASSETGGETQYF. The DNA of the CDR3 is TGTGCCAGCAGCGAGACAGGGGGTGAGACCCAGTACTTC.